These 15 T cell receptor beta chains were sequenced from one sample in a study of blood T cell repertoires in COVID-19. Libraries were prepared by immunoSEQ multiplex PCR; TCRdb keeps only in-frame clonotypes and omits some of them. The sample lists 65,000 to 100,000 clones, 85% to 90% occurring once. Sequencing was performed on peripheral blood. The receptors were sampled from a woman over 75 with acute or convalescent COVID-19.

The gene calls are TRBV18 and TRBJ2-2; D is ambiguous. The CDR3 extends over 13 amino acids. Trimming stripped 2 bases from V and 4 bases from J, with 5 bases between. CDR1 and CDR2 from the germline V gene are KGHSH and LQKENI. CDR3 sequence: CASSPLSTGELFF. The CDR3 DNA follows: TGTGCCAGCTCACCATTGAGCACCGGGGAGCTGTTTTTT.

V usage is TRBV7-9 and J usage is TRBJ1-2; TRBD1 matches at 8 bases. The V gene's germline CDR1 is SEHNR and CDR2 FQNEAQ (reference sequence). The CDR3 runs to 16 residues. The ends lost 0 bases at V and 3 bases at J; junction bases unmatched: 6. CDR3 residues: CASSLARTGTYYGYTF. CDR3 in DNA: TGTGCCAGCAGCTTAGCTAGGACAGGGACATACTATGGCTACACCTTC. The variable domain in full, completed from reference TRBV7-9 and TRBJ1-2, reads DTGVSQNPRHKITKRGQNVTFRCDPISEHNRLYWYRQTLGQGPEFLTYFQNEAQLEKSRLLSDRFSAERPKGSFSTLEIQRTEQGDSAMYLCASSLARTGTYYGYTFGSGTRLTVV.

The chain links TRBV3-1 (or the pseudogene TRBV3-2) to TRBJ1-5, with D tentatively TRBD1 (5 bases). The length of the CDR3 is 10 residues. Germline V gene data show CDR1 as LGHDT and CDR2 as YNNKEL (reference sequence). Trimming removed 10 bases from V and 7 bases from J, with 8 bases in between. The CDR3 DNA follows: TGTGCCATGGGGCAACAGCCCCAGCATTTT. It encodes CAMGQQPQHF.

The CDR3 region has the DNA TGTGCCAGCGGCCTGCAGGGTTTTGGCCAAGAGACCCAGTACTTC. Its translation is CASGLQGFGQETQYF. The gene calls are TRBV28 and TRBJ2-5, with D possibly matching TRBD1 (5 bases). V dropped 8 bases and J dropped 1 base, with 17 bases sitting between them. The CDR3 is 15 amino acids. Germline CDR1 is MDHEN and CDR2 is SYDVKM.

This sequence joins TRBV14 and TRBJ1-1, with D hard to call. Trimming removed 0 bases from V and 4 bases from J, with 6 bases in between. The CDR3 contains 13 residues. Germline V gene sequence: CDR1 SGHDN, CDR2 FVKESK. The CDR3 DNA is TGTGCCAGCAGCCAAGAAATGAGCACTGAAGCTTTCTTT. Its protein product is CASSQEMSTEAFF. Full variable domain (outside the CDR3, taken from reference TRBV14 and TRBJ1-1): EAGVTQFPSHSVIEKGQTVTLRCDPISGHDNLYWYRRVMGKEIKFLLHFVKESKQDESGMPNNRFLAERTGGTYSTLKVQPAELEDSGVYFCASSQEMSTEAFFGQGTRLTVV.

The sample holds a few counts of this clone. V is TRBV2 and J is TRBJ1-2, with 9 positions matching TRBD1. Germline CDR1 is SNHLY and CDR2 is FYNNEI. The CDR3 spans 14 residues. With V trimmed by 7 bases and J by 4 bases, 7 bases remained unmatched. CDR3 sequence (DNA): TGTGCCAGCATTTTACAGGGGGCTGGCTATGGCTACACCTTC. Its translation is CASILQGAGYGYTF.

J is TRBJ2-2 and V is TRBV19, with D maybe TRBD1 (6 bases). The CDR3 is 15 residues long. Per germline, CDR1 LNHDA and CDR2 SQIVND (reference sequence). The V gene lost 3 bases and the J gene lost 2 bases, with 10 bases spanning the gap. The CDR3 DNA reads TGTGCCAGTAGTATGCCAGGGGTAAACACCGGGGAGCTGTTTTTT. Translated: CASSMPGVNTGELFF.

The genes are TRBV4-3 and TRBJ1-2; D is uncertain. Between the trimmed V and J ends, which lost 0 bases and 4 bases, there was a span of 15 bases. Germline V gene sequence: CDR1 LGHNA, CDR2 YSLEER. The CDR3 contains 16 residues. The DNA for the CDR3 is TGCGCCAGCAGCCAAGATAGCCCGGCGGGAGCCTATGGCTACACCTTC. Amino acid sequence: CASSQDSPAGAYGYTF.

The DNA for the CDR3 is TGTGCCAGTAGTTCCTGGGGTAGCGGGGCCTACAATGAGCAGTTCTTC. Encoded protein: CASSSWGSGAYNEQFF. The chain employs TRBV19 and TRBJ2-1, with 8 bases aligning to TRBD2. Germline-derived CDR1 and CDR2 are LNHDA and SQIVND (reference sequence). The V segment lost 5 bases and the J segment 2 bases; nucleotides outside the gene matches: 8. This CDR3 spans 16 amino acids.

The chain employs TRBV19 and TRBJ1-6, with D perhaps matching TRBD1 (6 bases). In germline, CDR1 is LNHDA, CDR2 SQIVND (reference sequence). V lost 4 bases and J lost 10, with 17 bases in between. The length of the CDR3 is 15 residues. In DNA, the CDR3 is TGTGCCAGTAGTACAGGGTGGGGGGGGCAATCACCCCTCCACTTT. Encoded protein: CASSTGWGGQSPLHF.

This clone has a single count. The chain carries TRBV5-1 and TRBJ2-7, with D perhaps TRBD2 (5 bases). The germline gives CDR1 SGHRS, CDR2 YFSETQ. The CDR3 consists of 15 residues. The V gene lost 4 bases and the J gene lost 5 bases, with 19 bases spanning the gap. This CDR3 is CASSPLPGNTNEQYF. CDR3 sequence (DNA): TGCGCCAGCAGCCCCCTCCCGGGAAATACCAACGAGCAGTACTTC.

The chain uses TRBV5-5 and TRBJ2-7; 10 bases line up with TRBD1. CDR3 length equals 15 residues. The V gene end was trimmed by 3 bases and the J gene end by 0 bases; junction bases not matched to a gene: 3. From germline, CDR1 is SGHKS and CDR2 YYEKEE (reference sequence). This chain's CDR3 is CASSSGTGASYEQYF. The CDR3 DNA reads as TGTGCCAGCAGCTCCGGGACAGGGGCCTCCTACGAGCAGTACTTC.

The chain is built from TRBV10-1 and TRBJ1-4, with TRBD1 as a possible D gene (6 bases). This CDR3 is built from 19 residues. CDR1 and CDR2 from the germline V gene are WNHNN and SYGVQD (reference sequence). Trimming left V 2 bases short and J 3 bases short, with 22 bases between. The chain's CDR3 is CASSEIGRGSPRPNEKLFF. In DNA form, the CDR3 reads TGCGCCAGCAGTGAGATCGGCAGGGGCTCACCACGGCCTAATGAAAAACTGTTTTTT.

The rearrangement joins TRBV27 to TRBJ1-5; 8 nucleotides agree with TRBD1. This CDR3 is built from 14 residues. Germline trimming cut 4 bases from V and 4 bases from J; bases unmatched to any gene: 3. CDR1 and CDR2 (germline): MNHEY, SMNVEV (reference sequence). CDR3 coding DNA: TGTGCCAGCAGTTGGACAGGGAGGAATCAGCCCCAGCATTTT. Amino acids: CASSWTGRNQPQHF.

The chain carries TRBV10-3 and TRBJ2-7; D might be TRBD1 (6 bases). Germline CDR1 and CDR2: ENHRY and SYGVKD. The V and J ends lost 4 bases and 8 bases respectively, with 15 bases between them. CDR3 length: 13 amino acids. The CDR3 protein is CAISGTAPGKQYF. For the CDR3, the DNA is TGTGCCATCAGTGGGACAGCCCCCGGGAAGCAGTACTTC.